This T cell receptor beta chain was sequenced during a study of Graves' ophthalmopathy and Graves' hyperthyroidism. The authors amplified TCR beta CDR3 regions, and they did so from RNA transcripts for repertoire sequencing. Second-round multiplex PCR followed a first-round RT-PCR using HTBI primers. TCRdb re-called the multiplex PCR reads through MiXCR, storing one row per CDR3 protein. The table lists about 620,000 distinct CDR3 sequences, roughly 20% of them singletons, with about 6.6% in the top ten. This clonotype was observed at least ten times. The specimen sequenced was peripheral blood. The TCR originated in a woman younger than 30 with stable Graves' hyperthyroidism. Some clones in this sample may be carry-over from other donors' samples.

This CDR3 reads CASKRGGSQETQYF. The CDR3 DNA reads as TGTGCCAGCAAACGAGGGGGGAGCCAAGAGACCCAGTACTTC. The chain recombines TRBV12-3 or TRBV12-4 with TRBJ2-5; possibly TRBD1 or TRBD2 for D (6 bases each). Trimming shortened V by 7 bases and J by 1 base, and 13 bases separated the two germline ends. This CDR3 is 14 amino acids long.